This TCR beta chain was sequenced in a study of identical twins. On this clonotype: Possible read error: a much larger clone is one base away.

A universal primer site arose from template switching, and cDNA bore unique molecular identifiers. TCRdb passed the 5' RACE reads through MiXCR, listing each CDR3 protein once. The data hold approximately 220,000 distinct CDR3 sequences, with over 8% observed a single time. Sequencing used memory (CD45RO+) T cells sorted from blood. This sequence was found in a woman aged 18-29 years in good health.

CDR3 amino acids: CASTTSGGANEQFF. In DNA, the CDR3 is TGTGCCAGCACGACTAGCGGGGGGGCCAATGAGCAGTTCTTC. V and J are TRBV7-3 and TRBJ2-1, with 14 bases fitting TRBD2. CDR3 size: 14 residues. V gave up 7 bases and J gave up 6 bases; unmatched junction bases: 2. In germline, CDR1 is SGHTA, CDR2 FQGTGA.